These 27 T cell receptor beta chains originate from one sample sequenced in a study of T cell clonality in common variable immunodeficiency. TCRdb's copy holds only in-frame clones and misses some; the assay was immunoSEQ multiplex PCR. The profile covers about 52,000 clones, none occurring a single time. The sample consisted of peripheral blood mononuclear cells. These receptors came from a person aged 18 to 69 in good health.

Ten or more counts support this clone. Coverage ceases 3 residues before the CDR3 finishes, and the germline J gene fills in the end. This chain links TRBV20-1 with TRBJ1-2; the D is unclear. Germline V gene data show CDR1 as DFQATT and CDR2 as SNEGSKA (reference sequence). The CDR3 is 12 amino acids. CDR3 sequence: CSARTSEIDYTF. The covered CDR3 bases are TGCAGTGCTAGGACTAGCGAAATTGAC.

This CDR3 is CASSKRVRGDYTF. The DNA read from the CDR3 is TGTGCCAGTAGTAAGCGGGTACGGGGCGAC. The chain carries TRBV19 and TRBJ1-2; D possibly corresponds to TRBD1 (5 bases). The CDR3 end is not reached by the read, which stops 3 residues before it; the germline J gene fills it in. CDR1 is LNHDA and CDR2 is SQIVND in the germline V gene (reference sequence). CDR3 length: 13 amino acids.

This clone was recorded a few times. With the read ending 3 residues before the CDR3 end, the germline J gene is used to fill in that end. The chain joins TRBV30 to TRBJ2-3, with 7 bases aligning to TRBD2. The CDR3 is 14 amino acids. Germline V CDR1 and CDR2: GTSNPN, SVGIG (reference sequence). The CDR3 DNA, read in part, is TGTGCCTGGAGTCGCCCCGGACTAGTTGAGACG. This gives the protein CAWSRPGLVET. The full CDR3 is CAWSRPGLVETQYF.

This clone was seen at least ten times. The read comes to an end 3 residues before the CDR3 does, leaving the germline J gene to fill in the end. The same CDR3 also results from other DNA sequences found in this sample. This chain connects TRBV19 to TRBJ1-3; no clear D gene. The CDR3 contains 13 residues. The V gene's germline CDR1 is LNHDA and CDR2 SQIVND (reference sequence). V lost 3 bases and J lost 0, with 3 bases in between. The CDR3 loop reads CASSISSGNTIYF. The covered CDR3 bases are TGTGCCAGTAGTATCAGCTCTGGAAACACC.

This clone was seen only a few times. The read ends 3 residues early relative to the CDR3; the germline J gene fills the gap. The J gene is TRBJ2-7, the V gene TRBV5-8; D gene ambiguous. CDR1 SGHTS and CDR2 YDEGEE come from the germline V gene. V was cut by 4 bases and J by 2 bases, with 4 bases left in between. The CDR3 has 11 amino acids. The CDR3 loop reads CASSPPYEQYF. The covered CDR3 bases are TGTGCCAGCAGCCCTCCCTACGAG. Together with reference TRBV5-8 and TRBJ2-7, the CDR3 gives the full variable domain: EAGVTQSPTHLIKTRGQQATLRCSPISGHTSVYWYQQALGLGLQFLLWYDEGEERNRGNFPPRFSGRQFPNYSSELNVNALELEDSALYLCASSPPYEQYFGPGTRLTVT.

This clone has at least ten counts. The sequenced CDR3 bases are TGTGCCATCAGTGAATTGCAAGGGGATGGC. Amino acids: CAISELQGDG. In full, the CDR3 reads CAISELQGDGYTF. The chain links TRBV10-3 to TRBJ1-2; TRBD1 might be the D (5 bases). The read halts 3 residues ahead of the CDR3 end, with the missing end drawn from the germline J gene. This CDR3 has 13 amino acids. Germline V gene sequence: CDR1 ENHRY, CDR2 SYGVKD. Deletions cut 3 bases from V and 6 bases from J, with 11 bases between.

This clone was recorded a few times. The read ends 3 residues before the CDR3 terminus; that terminus is restored from the germline J gene. V is TRBV2 and J is TRBJ1-5, with TRBD1 as a possible D gene (6 bases). Germline V lookup: CDR1 SNHLY, CDR2 FYNNEI. The V end lost 6 bases, the J end lost 3 bases, and 9 bases lay between the germline ends. The CDR3 has 13 residues. The CDR3 sequence is CASRGDNNQPQHF. The DNA read from the CDR3 is TGTGCCAGCAGGGGGGACAACAATCAGCCC.

This clone occurred a few times. The read terminates 3 residues ahead of where the CDR3 ends, so the germline J gene completes it. The chain joins TRBV11-2 to TRBJ2-7, with 8 positions matching TRBD1. In germline, CDR1 is SGHAT, CDR2 FQNNGV. The CDR3 extends over 13 amino acids. After removal of 7 bases from V and 1 base from J, the junction contained 3 bases not matched to a gene. CDR3 DNA, as far as it was read: TGTGCCAGCACCCGGGACAGGTCCTACGAG. The encoded protein is CASTRDRSYE. The full CDR3 sequence reads CASTRDRSYEQYF.

Details on this clone: The read finishes 3 residues shy of the CDR3 end, and the germline J gene is used to complete it. The chain joins TRBV7-6 to TRBJ1-1, with D unresolved. This CDR3 spans 15 amino acids. Germline-derived CDR1 and CDR2 are SGHVS and FNYEAQ. CDR3 DNA, as far as it was read: TGTGCCAGCAGCCCCTTGCCTGAGTTCACAGATACG. Translation: CASSPLPEFTDT. The whole CDR3 region reads CASSPLPEFTDTAFF.

This clone occurred many times. Coverage ceases 3 residues before the CDR3 finishes, and the germline J gene fills in the end. V gene TRBV5-1 combines with J gene TRBJ2-7; 7 bases fit TRBD1. The length of the CDR3 is 13 residues. J was trimmed by 2 bases and V by 3 bases; bases with no gene match: 2. The germline CDR1 and CDR2 sequences are SGHRS and YFSETQ. Here the CDR3 reads CASSSGTAYEQYF. The sequenced part of the CDR3 DNA is TGCGCCAGCAGCTCTGGGACAGCCTACGAG.

This clone came up many times. The observed sequence ends 3 residues before the CDR3 terminus, with the missing tail filled in from the germline J gene. The genes are TRBV19 and TRBJ1-2; D is perhaps TRBD1 (5 bases). The CDR3 runs to 14 residues. Trimming took 5 bases from V and 7 from J, leaving 17 bases between them. Germline CDR1 is LNHDA and CDR2 is SQIVND (reference sequence). The CDR3 DNA, read in part, is TGTGCCAGTAGTTCCCTGCCAGGGTCCGGTGGC. Residues: CASSSLPGSGG. The full-length CDR3 reads as CASSSLPGSGGYTF.

This clone was counted ten times or more. The CDR3 is cut off 3 residues early in the read; its end comes from the germline J gene. This chain joins TRBV10-3 and TRBJ2-3; 7 bases agree with TRBD2. The CDR3 covers 13 residues. CDR1 ENHRY and CDR2 SYGVKD come from the germline V gene. This CDR3 reads CAISGGGLETQYF. CDR3 DNA, as far as it was read: TGTGCCATCAGTGGGGGGGGGTTAGAGACG.

In this sample, this clone turned up many times. Coverage ceases 3 residues before the CDR3 finishes, and the germline J gene fills in the end. This chain links TRBV2 with TRBJ1-3, with TRBD1 as a possible D gene (5 bases). This CDR3 is built from 14 residues. V shed 4 bases and J shed 0 bases, with 7 bases lying between them. Per the germline V gene, CDR1 is SNHLY and CDR2 is FYNNEI. The CDR3 protein is CASSVQGSGNTIYF. The CDR3 DNA, read in part, is TGTGCCAGCAGTGTTCAGGGCTCTGGAAACACC.

Of note for this clone: The read ends 3 residues shy of where the CDR3 ends; the end is completed using the germline J gene. This rearrangement joins TRBV2 to TRBJ2-3; 8 positions agree with TRBD2. The CDR3 sequence is 18 residues long. V was clipped by 3 bases and J by 2 bases; unmatched bases: 13. CDR1 SNHLY and CDR2 FYNNEI come from the germline V gene. Incomplete CDR3 DNA: TGTGCCAGCAGTGAGGGGGGGACTAGGACTGGGGCCACAGATACG. This codes for CASSEGGTRTGATDT. The entire CDR3 is CASSEGGTRTGATDTQYF.

This clone was counted ten times or more. Sequencing ends 3 residues short of the CDR3 end; the germline J gene provides the rest. The chain is built from TRBV19 and TRBJ2-1; 7 bases agree with TRBD1. V lost 3 bases to trimming and J lost 4 bases; unmatched junction nucleotides: 9. This CDR3 has 16 amino acids. Germline V CDR1 and CDR2: LNHDA, SQIVND (reference sequence). CDR3 region: CASSMFGQVTYNEQFF. The CDR3 bases that were read are TGTGCCAGTAGTATGTTTGGACAGGTCACATACAATGAG.

Concerning this clone itself: The observed sequence ends 3 residues before the CDR3 terminus, with the missing tail filled in from the germline J gene. This sample also contains other DNA sequences that code for the same CDR3. J is TRBJ1-3 and V is TRBV7-9, with D maybe TRBD1 (5 bases). With 6 bases removed from V and 5 bases from J, the gap between germline ends came to 17 bases. The CDR3 contains 15 residues. CDR1 SEHNR and CDR2 FQNEAQ come from the germline V gene (reference sequence). Partial CDR3 DNA: TGTGCCAGCAGTTTCACGGGGGGTAACAGAAACACC. Translating gives CASSFTGGNRNT. The whole CDR3 region reads CASSFTGGNRNTIYF.

A few counts support this clone. The read ends 3 residues early relative to the CDR3; the germline J gene fills the gap. The chain has TRBV13 and TRBJ1-2; D is undetermined. CDR1 PRHDT and CDR2 FYEKMQ come from the germline V gene (reference sequence). Trimming took 1 base from V and 5 from J, leaving 8 bases between them. This CDR3 comprises 13 residues. CDR3 in amino acids: CASSLDRGYGYTF. Incomplete CDR3 DNA: TGTGCCAGCAGCTTAGACCGAGGGTATGGC.

This clone was seen repeatedly, ten times or more. The CDR3 extends 3 residues past the end of the read, so its final part is completed from the germline J gene. V is TRBV5-6 and J is TRBJ2-2; D may be TRBD2 (5 bases). The CDR3 is 15 residues long. CDR1 and CDR2 from the germline V gene are SGHDT and YYEEEE. The CDR3 protein is CASSLVRVWNSPLFF. The DNA read from the CDR3 is TGTGCCAGCAGCTTGGTGAGGGTTTGGAATTCACCG.

This clone was seen repeatedly, ten times or more. From the germline J gene comes the end of the CDR3, since the read stops 3 residues before it. The chain links TRBV10-3 to TRBJ1-3; 7 bases agree with TRBD1. Germline trimming cut 10 bases from V and 2 bases from J; bases unmatched to any gene: 5. Germline CDR1 ENHRY, CDR2 SYGVKD. CDR3 size: 13 residues. The CDR3 bases that were read are TGTGCCACCCTGACAGGGACTGGAAACACC. Translated, it gives CATLTGTGNT. The entire CDR3 protein reads CATLTGTGNTIYF.

With regard to this clone: The read comes to an end 3 residues before the CDR3 does, leaving the germline J gene to fill in the end. The chain has TRBV19 and TRBJ1-1; weak D call: TRBD1 (6 bases). Germline V CDR1 and CDR2: LNHDA, SQIVND (reference sequence). Trimming pared 5 bases from V and 3 bases from J, leaving 13 bases between. The CDR3 sequence is 14 residues long. Here the CDR3 reads CASSHTDRYTEAFF. The CDR3 bases that were read are TGTGCCAGTAGTCATACGGACAGATACACTGAA.

About this clone itself: The CDR3 end is not reached by the read, which stops 3 residues before it; the germline J gene fills it in. The chain carries TRBV2 and TRBJ2-1; D tentatively reads TRBD1 or TRBD2 (5 bases each). Germline-derived CDR1 and CDR2 are SNHLY and FYNNEI. The CDR3 has 15 residues. Trimming removed 7 bases from V and 5 bases from J, with 18 bases in between. Here the CDR3 reads CASTQFGQGDNEQFF. The covered CDR3 bases are TGTGCCAGCACCCAGTTTGGGCAGGGAGACAATGAG. Full variable domain (rest looked up from reference TRBV2 and TRBJ2-1): EPEVTQTPSHQVTQMGQEVILRCVPISNHLYFYWYRQILGQKVEFLVSFYNNEISEKSEIFDDQFSVERPDGSNFTLKIRSTKLEDSAMYFCASTQFGQGDNEQFFGPGTRLTVL.

This clone was seen more than once but under ten times. The observed sequence ends 3 residues before the CDR3 terminus, with the missing tail filled in from the germline J gene. The chain combines TRBV6-2 or TRBV6-3 with TRBJ2-4, with D uncertain. CDR3 length: 14 amino acids. Germline lookup yields CDR1 MNHEY and CDR2 SVGEGT. This chain's CDR3 is CASKNTKPNYGQYF. The sequenced CDR3 bases are TGTGCCAGCAAGAACACGAAACCTAACTATGGT.

This clone appeared many times. From the germline J gene comes the end of the CDR3, since the read stops 3 residues before it. The genes are TRBV7-8 and TRBJ2-5, with TRBD2 matching over 7 bases. Trimming removed 5 bases from V and 5 bases from J; junction bases left unmatched: 11. The CDR3 totals 15 residues. From germline, CDR1 is SGHVS and CDR2 FQNEAQ. The CDR3 reads CASSPPRGVRETQYF. Incomplete CDR3 DNA: TGTGCCAGCAGCCCCCCTCGGGGGGTAAGGGAGACC.

There are many counts of this clone. The read is 3 residues too short to cover the CDR3 end, so that end is filled in from the germline J gene. This rearrangement joins TRBV5-1 to TRBJ2-1, with D possibly TRBD1 on 6 matching bases. The ends were cut back, 5 bases at V and 0 bases at J, with 12 bases in the middle. There are 15 residues in the CDR3. In germline, CDR1 is SGHRS, CDR2 YFSETQ. The chain's CDR3 is CASSEGESSYNEQFF. Partial CDR3 DNA: TGCGCCAGCAGTGAGGGGGAGAGCTCCTACAATGAG. Full variable domain (remainder filled in from reference TRBV5-1 and TRBJ2-1): KAGVTQTPRYLIKTRGQQVTLSCSPISGHRSVSWYQQTPGQGLQFLFEYFSETQRNKGNFPGRFSGRQFSNSRSEMNVSTLELGDSALYLCASSEGESSYNEQFFGPGTRLTVL.

This clone showed up many times. Sequencing ends 3 residues short of the CDR3 end; the germline J gene provides the rest. The V gene is TRBV7-2, the J gene TRBJ1-2; D is uncertain. Trimming pared 5 bases from V and 3 bases from J, leaving 10 bases between. This CDR3 is built from 13 residues. The germline V gene has CDR1 SGHTA and CDR2 FQGNSA. This CDR3 is CASSPDRDYGYTF. CDR3 DNA (partial): TGTGCCAGCAGCCCTGACCGGGACTATGGC.

This clone was found a few times. Coverage ceases 3 residues before the CDR3 finishes, and the germline J gene fills in the end. The V and J genes are TRBV18 and TRBJ1-1, with 11 bases that match TRBD1. There are 15 residues in the CDR3. Germline lookup yields CDR1 KGHSH and CDR2 LQKENI. The CDR3 loop reads CASSPRGQGEDTAFF. The CDR3 DNA, read in part, is TGTGCCAGCTCACCACGGGGACAGGGGGAGGATACG.

This clone was counted a few times. CDR3 bases read: TGCGCCAGCAGCTTGGAACAGGGGGCAGATGGC. It translates to CASSLEQGADG. The CDR3 reads in full as CASSLEQGADGYTF. V and J are TRBV5-1 and TRBJ1-2; TRBD1 agrees at 9 bases. Read coverage stops 3 residues before the CDR3 terminus; the germline J gene supplies the remainder. The CDR3 runs 14 residues. V trimming: 0 bases; J trimming: 6 bases; junction bases outside the gene matches: 3. The germline CDR1 and CDR2 sequences are SGHRS and YFSETQ.